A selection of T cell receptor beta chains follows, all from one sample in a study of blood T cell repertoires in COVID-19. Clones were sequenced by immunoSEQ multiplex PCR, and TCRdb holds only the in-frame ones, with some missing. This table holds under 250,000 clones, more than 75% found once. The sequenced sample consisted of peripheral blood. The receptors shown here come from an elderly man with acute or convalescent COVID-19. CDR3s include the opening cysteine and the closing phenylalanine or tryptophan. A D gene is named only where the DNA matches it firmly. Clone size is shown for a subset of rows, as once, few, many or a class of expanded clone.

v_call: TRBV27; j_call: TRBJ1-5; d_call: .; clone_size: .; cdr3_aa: CASSLEQGGQPQHF; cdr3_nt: TGTGCCAGCAGTTTAGAACAGGGTGGGCAGCCCCAGCATTTT
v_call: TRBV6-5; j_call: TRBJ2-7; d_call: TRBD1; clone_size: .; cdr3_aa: CASAADRTSYEQYF; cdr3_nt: TGTGCCAGCGCCGCGGACAGGACCTCCTACGAGCAGTACTTC
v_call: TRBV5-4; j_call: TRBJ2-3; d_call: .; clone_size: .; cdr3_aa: CASSMDSSTDTQYF; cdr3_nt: TGTGCCAGCAGCATGGACAGTAGCACAGATACGCAGTATTTT
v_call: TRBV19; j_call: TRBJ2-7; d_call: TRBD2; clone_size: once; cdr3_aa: CATGPSTAGAYEQYF; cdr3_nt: TGTGCCACCGGACCATCCACAGCGGGAGCGTACGAGCAGTACTTC
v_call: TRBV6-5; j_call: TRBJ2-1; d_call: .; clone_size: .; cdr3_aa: CASSRAGDEQFF; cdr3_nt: TGTGCCAGCAGCCGAGCAGGGGATGAGCAGTTCTTC
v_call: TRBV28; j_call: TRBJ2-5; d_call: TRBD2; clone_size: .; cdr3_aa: CASSPLGTSGLYQETQYF; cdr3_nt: TGTGCCAGCAGTCCTTTGGGGACTAGCGGCCTGTACCAAGAGACCCAGTACTTC
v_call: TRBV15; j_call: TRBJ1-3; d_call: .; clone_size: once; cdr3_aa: CATRTATSGNTIYF; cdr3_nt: TGTGCCACGAGGACAGCCACCTCTGGAAACACCATATATTTT
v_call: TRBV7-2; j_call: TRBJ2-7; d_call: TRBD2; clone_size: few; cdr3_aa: CASGETSGLPYEQYF; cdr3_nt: TGTGCCAGCGGGGAGACTAGCGGGCTCCCCTACGAGCAGTACTTC
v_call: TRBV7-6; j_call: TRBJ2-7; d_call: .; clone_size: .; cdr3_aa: CASSSLAGSYEQYF; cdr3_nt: TGTGCCAGCAGCTCACTAGCTGGGTCCTACGAGCAGTACTTC
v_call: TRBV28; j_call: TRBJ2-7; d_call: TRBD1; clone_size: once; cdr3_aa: CASRVGQGASYEQYF; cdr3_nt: TGTGCCAGCAGGGTAGGACAGGGAGCTTCCTACGAGCAGTACTTC
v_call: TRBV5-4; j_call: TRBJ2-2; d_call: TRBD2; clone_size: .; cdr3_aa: CASSLDSSGSIAGELFF; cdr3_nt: TGTGCCAGCAGCTTGGATTCTAGCGGGAGCATCGCCGGGGAGCTGTTTTTT
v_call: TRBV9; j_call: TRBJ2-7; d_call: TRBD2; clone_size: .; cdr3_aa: CASSQRGLASYEQYF; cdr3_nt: TGTGCCAGCAGCCAAAGGGGACTAGCCTCCTACGAGCAGTACTTC
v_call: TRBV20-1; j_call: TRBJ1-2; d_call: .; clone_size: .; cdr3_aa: CSARGQYGYTF; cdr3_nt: TGCAGTGCTAGAGGACAATATGGCTACACCTTC
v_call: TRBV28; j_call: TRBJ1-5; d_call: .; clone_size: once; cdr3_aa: CASSFGAGDNQPQHF; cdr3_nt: TGTGCCAGCAGTTTCGGGGCAGGGGACAATCAGCCCCAGCATTTT
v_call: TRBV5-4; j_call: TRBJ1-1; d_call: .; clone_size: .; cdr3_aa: CASSSAVNTEAFF; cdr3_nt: TGTGCCAGCAGCTCTGCAGTGAACACTGAAGCTTTCTTT
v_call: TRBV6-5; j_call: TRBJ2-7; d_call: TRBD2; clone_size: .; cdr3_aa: CASAAGTSGYEQYF; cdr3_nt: TGTGCCAGCGCAGCCGGGACTAGCGGATACGAGCAGTACTTC
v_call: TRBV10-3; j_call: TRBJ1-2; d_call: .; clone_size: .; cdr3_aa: CAISGGGQSGYGYTF; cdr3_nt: TGTGCCATCAGTGGAGGTGGACAGTCGGGATATGGCTACACCTTC
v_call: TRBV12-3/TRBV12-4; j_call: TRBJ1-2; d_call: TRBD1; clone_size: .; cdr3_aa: CASSLRDRGYTF; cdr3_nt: TGTGCCAGCAGTCTCCGGGACAGGGGCTACACCTTC
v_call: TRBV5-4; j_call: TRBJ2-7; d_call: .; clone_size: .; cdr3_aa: CASSRSGLGSYEQYF; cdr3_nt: TGTGCCAGCAGCCGTTCCGGACTGGGGAGCTACGAGCAGTACTTC
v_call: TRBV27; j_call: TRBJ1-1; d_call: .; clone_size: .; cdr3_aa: CASSLRDRPNTEAFF; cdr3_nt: TGTGCCAGCAGTTTAAGAGACAGGCCGAACACTGAAGCTTTCTTT
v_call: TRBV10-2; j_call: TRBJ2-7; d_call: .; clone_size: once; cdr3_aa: CASARQQDVRYEQYF; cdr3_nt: TGCGCCAGCGCTCGACAACAGGACGTCAGATACGAGCAGTACTTC
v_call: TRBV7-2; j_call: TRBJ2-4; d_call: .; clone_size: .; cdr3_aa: CASSQDLAKNIQYF; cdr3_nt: TGTGCCAGCAGCCAGGACTTAGCCAAAAACATTCAGTACTTC
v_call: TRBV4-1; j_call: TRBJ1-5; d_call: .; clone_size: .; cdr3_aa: CASSQDGAGWQPQHF; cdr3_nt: TGCGCCAGCAGCCAAGATGGGGCAGGGTGGCAGCCCCAGCATTTT
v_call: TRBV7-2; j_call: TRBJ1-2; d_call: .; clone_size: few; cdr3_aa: CASSPRGGYGYTF; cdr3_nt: TGTGCCAGCAGTCCTAGGGGGGGCTATGGCTACACCTTC
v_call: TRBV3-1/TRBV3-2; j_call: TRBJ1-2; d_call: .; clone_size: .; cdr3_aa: CASSKGGLKGYTF; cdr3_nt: TGTGCCAGCAGCAAGGGGGGGCTGAAAGGCTACACCTTC
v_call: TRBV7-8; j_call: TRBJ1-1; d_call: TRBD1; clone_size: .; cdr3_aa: CASSLLPPGQVNTEAFF; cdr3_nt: TGTGCCAGCAGTCTACTCCCGCCTGGACAGGTTAACACTGAAGCTTTCTTT
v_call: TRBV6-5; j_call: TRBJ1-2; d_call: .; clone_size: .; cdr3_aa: CASSPGGSTNYGYTF; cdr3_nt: TGTGCCAGCAGTCCCGGCGGCAGTACTAACTATGGCTACACCTTC
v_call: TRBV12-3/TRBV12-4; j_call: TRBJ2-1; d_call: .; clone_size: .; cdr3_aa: CASSLFRYEQFF; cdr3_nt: TGTGCCAGCAGTTTATTTCGTTATGAGCAGTTCTTC
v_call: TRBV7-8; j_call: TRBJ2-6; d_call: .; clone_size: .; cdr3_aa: CASSLKGRVGSGANVLTF; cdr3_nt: TGTGCCAGCAGCTTAAAAGGCAGGGTAGGGTCTGGGGCCAACGTCCTGACTTTC
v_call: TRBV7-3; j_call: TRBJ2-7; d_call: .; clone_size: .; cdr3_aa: CASSSAPSNEQYF; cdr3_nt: TGTGCCAGCAGCTCCGCCCCCAGTAACGAGCAGTACTTC
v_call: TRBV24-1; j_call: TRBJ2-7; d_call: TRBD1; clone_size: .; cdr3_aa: CATSDSTGSTSYEQYF; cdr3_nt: TGTGCCACCAGTGATTCGACAGGGAGTACCTCCTACGAGCAGTACTTC